This T cell receptor beta chain was profiled in a study of T cells expressing NK-cell markers. As for the study in general: Within the sequenced cohort of eight donors, seven exhibited HCMV seropositivity and one was seronegative.

Germline V lookup: CDR1 SQVTM, CDR2 ANQGSEA. The CDR3 loop spans 15 amino acids. The TCR beta cDNA came from 5'RACE template switching with UMIs. TCRdb re-called the 5' RACE reads; every CDR3 protein appears as one record, without DNA. The sample totals about 260,000 distinct CDR3 sequences. Overall study results and limits: One observes that, in a handful of donors, these clonotypes were also the leading ones within the CD3+CD56-NKG2C+ fraction.

For this clonotype: Its cognate antigen is unknown.

This receptor was identified in a woman between 18 and 75 years old in good health. The sample comprised blood T cells: a sorted CD56 or NKG2C T cell subset, CD4+ or CD8+ T cells, or bulk PBMC T cells (not recorded which). The rearrangement joins TRBV29-1 to TRBJ2-5; TCRdb picks TRBD1, but there is no DNA to check that call. The CDR3 loop is CSVVWWGGIQETQYF.